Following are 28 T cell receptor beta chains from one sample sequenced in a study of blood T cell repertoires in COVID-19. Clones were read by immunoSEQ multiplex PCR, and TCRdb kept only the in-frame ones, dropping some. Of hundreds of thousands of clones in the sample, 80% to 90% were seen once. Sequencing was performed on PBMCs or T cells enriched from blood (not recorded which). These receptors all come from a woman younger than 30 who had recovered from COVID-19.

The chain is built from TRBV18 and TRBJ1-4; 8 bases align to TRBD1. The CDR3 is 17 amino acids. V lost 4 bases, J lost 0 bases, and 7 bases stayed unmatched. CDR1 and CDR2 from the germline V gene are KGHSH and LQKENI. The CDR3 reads CASSLLGQGPTNEKLFF. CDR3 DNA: TGTGCCAGCTCACTACTTGGACAGGGTCCAACTAATGAAAAACTGTTTTTT.

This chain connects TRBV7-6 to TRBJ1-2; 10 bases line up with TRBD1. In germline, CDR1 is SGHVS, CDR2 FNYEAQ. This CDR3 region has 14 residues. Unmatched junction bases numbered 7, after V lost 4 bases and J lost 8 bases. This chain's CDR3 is CASSSGQGLQGYTF. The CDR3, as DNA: TGTGCCAGCAGCTCGGGACAGGGGCTACAGGGCTACACCTTC.

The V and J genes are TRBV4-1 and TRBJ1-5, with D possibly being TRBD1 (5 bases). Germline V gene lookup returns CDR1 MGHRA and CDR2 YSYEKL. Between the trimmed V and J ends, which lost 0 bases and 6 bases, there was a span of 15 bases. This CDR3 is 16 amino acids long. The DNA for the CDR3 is TGCGCCAGCAGCCAAGAGTTAATAGGGCAGGGTCAGCCCCAGCATTTT. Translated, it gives CASSQELIGQGQPQHF.

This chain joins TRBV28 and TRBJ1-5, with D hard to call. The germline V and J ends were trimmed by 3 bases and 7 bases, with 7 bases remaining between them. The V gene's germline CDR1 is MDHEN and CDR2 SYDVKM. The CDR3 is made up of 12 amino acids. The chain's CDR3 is CASSFARQPQHF. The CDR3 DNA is TGTGCCAGCAGTTTTGCCCGGCAGCCCCAGCATTTT.

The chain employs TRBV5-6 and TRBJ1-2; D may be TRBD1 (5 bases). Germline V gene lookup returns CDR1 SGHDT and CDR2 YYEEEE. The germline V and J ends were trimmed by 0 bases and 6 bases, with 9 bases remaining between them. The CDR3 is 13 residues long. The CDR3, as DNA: TGTGCCAGCAGCTTGGTGGGGGAGGATGGCTACACCTTC. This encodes CASSLVGEDGYTF.

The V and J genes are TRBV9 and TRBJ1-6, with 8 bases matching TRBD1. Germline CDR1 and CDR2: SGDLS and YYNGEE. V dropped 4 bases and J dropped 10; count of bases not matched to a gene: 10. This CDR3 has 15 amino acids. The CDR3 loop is CASSIDPGGGSPLHF. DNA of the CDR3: TGTGCCAGCAGCATTGACCCAGGGGGCGGGTCACCCCTCCACTTT.

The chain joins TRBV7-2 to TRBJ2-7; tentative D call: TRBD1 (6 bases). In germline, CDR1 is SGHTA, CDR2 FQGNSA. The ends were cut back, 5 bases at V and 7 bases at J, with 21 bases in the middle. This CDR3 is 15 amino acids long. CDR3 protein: CASSPSGQGSWEQYF. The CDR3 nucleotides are TGTGCCAGCAGCCCCTCGGGTCAGGGGAGTTGGGAGCAGTACTTC.

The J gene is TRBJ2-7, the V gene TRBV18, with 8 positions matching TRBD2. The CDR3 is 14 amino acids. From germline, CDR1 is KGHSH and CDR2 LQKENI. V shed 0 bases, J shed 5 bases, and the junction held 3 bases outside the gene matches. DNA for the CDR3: TGTGCCAGCTCACCACCTAGCGGGGCCAACGAGCAGTACTTC. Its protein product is CASSPPSGANEQYF.

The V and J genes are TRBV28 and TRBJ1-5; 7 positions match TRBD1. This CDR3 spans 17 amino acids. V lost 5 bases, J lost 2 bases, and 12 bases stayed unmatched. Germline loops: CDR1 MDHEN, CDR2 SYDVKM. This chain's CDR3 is CASSLTQGRFGNQPQHF. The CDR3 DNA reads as TGTGCCAGCAGTCTCACACAGGGGCGGTTTGGCAATCAGCCCCAGCATTTT.

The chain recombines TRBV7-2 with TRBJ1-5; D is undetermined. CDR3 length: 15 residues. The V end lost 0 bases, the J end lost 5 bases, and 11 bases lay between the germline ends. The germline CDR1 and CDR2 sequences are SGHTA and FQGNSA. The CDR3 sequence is CASSLAGENYQPQHF. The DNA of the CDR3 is TGTGCCAGCAGCTTAGCCGGAGAAAATTATCAGCCCCAGCATTTT.

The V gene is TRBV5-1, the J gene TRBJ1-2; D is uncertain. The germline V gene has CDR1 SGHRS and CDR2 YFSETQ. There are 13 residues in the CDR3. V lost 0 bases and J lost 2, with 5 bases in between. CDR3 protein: CASSLVQNYGYTF. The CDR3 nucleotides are TGCGCCAGCAGCTTGGTACAAAACTATGGCTACACCTTC. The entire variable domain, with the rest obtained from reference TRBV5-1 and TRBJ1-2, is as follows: KAGVTQTPRYLIKTRGQQVTLSCSPISGHRSVSWYQQTPGQGLQFLFEYFSETQRNKGNFPGRFSGRQFSNSRSEMNVSTLELGDSALYLCASSLVQNYGYTFGSGTRLTVV.

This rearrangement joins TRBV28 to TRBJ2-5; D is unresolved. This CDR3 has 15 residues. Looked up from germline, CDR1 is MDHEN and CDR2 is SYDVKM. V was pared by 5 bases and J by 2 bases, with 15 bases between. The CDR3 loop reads CASSPSSAGQETQYF. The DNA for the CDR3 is TGTGCCAGCAGTCCCTCATCGGCAGGTCAAGAGACCCAGTACTTC.

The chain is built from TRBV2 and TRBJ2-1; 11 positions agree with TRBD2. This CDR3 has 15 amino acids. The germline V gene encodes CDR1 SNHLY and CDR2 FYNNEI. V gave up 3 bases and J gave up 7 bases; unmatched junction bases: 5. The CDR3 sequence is CASSDPSGGLNEQFF. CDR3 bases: TGTGCCAGCAGTGACCCTAGCGGGGGGCTGAATGAGCAGTTCTTC. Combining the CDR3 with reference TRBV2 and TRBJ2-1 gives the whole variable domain EPEVTQTPSHQVTQMGQEVILRCVPISNHLYFYWYRQILGQKVEFLVSFYNNEISEKSEIFDDQFSVERPDGSNFTLKIRSTKLEDSAMYFCASSDPSGGLNEQFFGPGTRLTVL.

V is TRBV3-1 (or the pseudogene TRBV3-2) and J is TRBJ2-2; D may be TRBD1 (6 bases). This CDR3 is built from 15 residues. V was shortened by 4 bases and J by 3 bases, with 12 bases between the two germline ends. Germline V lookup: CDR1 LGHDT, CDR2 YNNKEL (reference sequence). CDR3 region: CASSPGARYTGELFF. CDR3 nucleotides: TGTGCCAGCAGCCCAGGGGCCCGATACACCGGGGAGCTGTTTTTT.

CDR3 sequence reads: CATSKDRGLQQPQHF. The DNA for the CDR3 is TGTGCCACCAGTAAGGACAGGGGGCTACAGCAGCCCCAGCATTTT. The genes are TRBV15 and TRBJ1-5; 11 positions match TRBD1. V trimming: 6 bases; J trimming: 7 bases; junction bases outside the gene matches: 8. This CDR3 has 15 residues. Per the germline V gene, CDR1 is LNHNV and CDR2 is YYDKDF (reference sequence).

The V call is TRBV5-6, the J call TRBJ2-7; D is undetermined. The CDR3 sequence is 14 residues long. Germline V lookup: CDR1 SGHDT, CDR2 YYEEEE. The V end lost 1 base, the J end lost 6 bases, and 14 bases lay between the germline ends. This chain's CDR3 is CASSLWASRGEQYF. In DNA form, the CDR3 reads TGTGCCAGCAGCTTGTGGGCGAGCCGTGGCGAGCAGTACTTC.

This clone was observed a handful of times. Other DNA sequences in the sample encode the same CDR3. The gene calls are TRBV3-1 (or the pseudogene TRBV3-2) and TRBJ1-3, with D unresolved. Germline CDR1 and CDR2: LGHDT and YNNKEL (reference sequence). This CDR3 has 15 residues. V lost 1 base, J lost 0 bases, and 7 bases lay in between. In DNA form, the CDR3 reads TGTGCCAGCAGCCAAGGAACACGCTCTGGAAACACCATATATTTT. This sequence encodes CASSQGTRSGNTIYF.

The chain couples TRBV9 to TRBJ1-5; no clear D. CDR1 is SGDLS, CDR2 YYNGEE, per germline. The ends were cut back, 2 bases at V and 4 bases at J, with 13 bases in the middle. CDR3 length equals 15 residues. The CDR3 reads CASSVYLCRNQPQHF. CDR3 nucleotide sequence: TGTGCCAGCAGCGTGTACCTTTGCAGGAATCAGCCCCAGCATTTT.

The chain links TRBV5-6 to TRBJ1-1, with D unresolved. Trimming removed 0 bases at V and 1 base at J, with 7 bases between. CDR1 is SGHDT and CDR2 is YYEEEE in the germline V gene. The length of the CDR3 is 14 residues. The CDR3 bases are TGTGCCAGCAGCTTGGGACACCAGAACACTGAAGCTTTCTTT. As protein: CASSLGHQNTEAFF.

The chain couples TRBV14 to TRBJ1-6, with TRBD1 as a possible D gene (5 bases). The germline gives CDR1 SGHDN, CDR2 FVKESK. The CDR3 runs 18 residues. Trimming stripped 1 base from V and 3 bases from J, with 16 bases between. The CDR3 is CASSQGPTDSLYNSPLHF. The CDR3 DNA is TGTGCCAGCAGCCAAGGCCCGACAGATTCCCTCTATAATTCACCCCTCCACTTT.

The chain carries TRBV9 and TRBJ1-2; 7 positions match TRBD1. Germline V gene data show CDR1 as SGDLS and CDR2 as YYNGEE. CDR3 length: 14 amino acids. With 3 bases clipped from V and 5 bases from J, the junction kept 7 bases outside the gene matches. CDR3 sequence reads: CASSAKGQIYGYTF. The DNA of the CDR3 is TGTGCCAGCAGCGCTAAGGGACAGATATATGGCTACACCTTC.

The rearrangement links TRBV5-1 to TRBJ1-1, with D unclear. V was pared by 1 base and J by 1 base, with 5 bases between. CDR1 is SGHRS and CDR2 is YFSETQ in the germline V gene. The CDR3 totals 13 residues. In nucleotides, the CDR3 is TGCGCCAGCAGCTTGCAGGAGAACACTGAAGCTTTCTTT. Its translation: CASSLQENTEAFF.

CDR3 coding DNA: TGTGCCAGCATTCAGGAATTGGCCTACGAGCAGTACTTC. Amino acid sequence: CASIQELAYEQYF. This chain connects TRBV2 to TRBJ2-7; D ambiguous. CDR3 length: 13 amino acids. CDR1 is SNHLY, CDR2 FYNNEI, per germline. Between the trimmed V and J ends, which lost 7 bases and 2 bases, there was a span of 12 bases.

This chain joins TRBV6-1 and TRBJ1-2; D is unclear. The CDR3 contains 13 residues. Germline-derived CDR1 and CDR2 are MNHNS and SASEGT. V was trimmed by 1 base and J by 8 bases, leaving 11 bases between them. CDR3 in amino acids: CASSEGALKGYTF. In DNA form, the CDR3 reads TGTGCCAGCAGTGAAGGAGCGCTCAAAGGCTACACCTTC.

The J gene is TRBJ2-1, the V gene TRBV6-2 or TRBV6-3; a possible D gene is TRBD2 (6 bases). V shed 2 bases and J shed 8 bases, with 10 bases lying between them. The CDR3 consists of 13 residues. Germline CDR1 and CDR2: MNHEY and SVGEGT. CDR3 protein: CASSYIGTHEQFF. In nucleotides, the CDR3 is TGTGCCAGCAGTTACATCGGGACTCATGAGCAGTTCTTC.

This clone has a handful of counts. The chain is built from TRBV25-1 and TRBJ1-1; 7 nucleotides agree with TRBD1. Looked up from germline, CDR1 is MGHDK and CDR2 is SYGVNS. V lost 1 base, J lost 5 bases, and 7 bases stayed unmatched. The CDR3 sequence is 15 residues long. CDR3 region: CASSESPGGRTEAFF. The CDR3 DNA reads TGTGCCAGCAGTGAATCACCAGGGGGTAGGACTGAAGCTTTCTTT.

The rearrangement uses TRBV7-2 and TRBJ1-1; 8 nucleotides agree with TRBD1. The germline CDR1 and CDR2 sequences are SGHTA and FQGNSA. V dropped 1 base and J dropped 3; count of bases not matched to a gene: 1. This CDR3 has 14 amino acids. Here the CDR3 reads CASSLETGDTEAFF. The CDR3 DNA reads TGTGCCAGCAGCTTAGAGACAGGGGACACTGAAGCTTTCTTT.

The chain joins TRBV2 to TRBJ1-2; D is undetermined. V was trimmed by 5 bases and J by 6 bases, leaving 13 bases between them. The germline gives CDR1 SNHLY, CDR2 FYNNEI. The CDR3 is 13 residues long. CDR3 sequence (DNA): TGTGCCAGCAGTCAAGAGCGGTGGAATGGCTACACCTTC. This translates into CASSQERWNGYTF.